The 8 T cell receptor beta chains listed next were all sequenced from one sample in a study of brain metastases from non-small cell lung cancer. The method was immunoSEQ multiplex PCR; TCRdb's version includes in-frame clones alone and lacks a portion of them. Of 3,500 to 4,500 clones listed, around nine tenths are singletons. The sample comprised primary lung tumor tissue. These receptors were obtained from a donor at least 40 years old with non-small cell lung cancer.

The genes are TRBV7-8 and TRBJ1-5; 8 nucleotides match TRBD1. The V segment lost 5 bases and the J segment 0 bases; nucleotides outside the gene matches: 9. Germline assignment: CDR1 SGHVS and CDR2 FQNEAQ. This CDR3 comprises 17 residues. Here the CDR3 reads CASSLWDRQVSNQPQHF. As DNA, the CDR3 is TGTGCCAGCAGCCTTTGGGACAGGCAGGTTAGCAATCAGCCCCAGCATTTT.

This chain uses TRBV10-3 with TRBJ2-7; 7 nucleotides line up with TRBD1. This CDR3 spans 13 amino acids. CDR1 and CDR2 from the germline V gene are ENHRY and SYGVKD. After removal of 2 bases from V and 3 bases from J, the junction contained 1 base not matched to a gene. The CDR3, as DNA: TGTGCCATCAGTGAGGGGACAGACTACGAGCAGTACTTC. It encodes CAISEGTDYEQYF.

The chain couples TRBV6-5 to TRBJ1-5; possible D gene TRBD2, 6 bases. The end of the DNA aligns better with TRBJ2-3, so the J call may be wrong. The CDR3 sequence is 15 residues long. CDR1 and CDR2 (germline): MNHEY, SVGAGI. CDR3 protein: CASSSAGGSNQPQYF. In DNA form, the CDR3 reads TGTGCCAGCAGTTCGGCTGGGGGGAGCAATCAGCCTCAGTATTTT.

The rearrangement joins TRBV28 to TRBJ2-5; D is perhaps TRBD1 (6 bases). The V gene lost 2 bases and the J gene lost 3 bases, with 10 bases spanning the gap. Germline values: CDR1 MDHEN, CDR2 SYDVKM. The CDR3 totals 14 residues. CDR3 sequence reads: CASSLLGAEETQYF. As DNA, the CDR3 is TGTGCCAGCAGTTTACTGGGGGCTGAAGAGACCCAGTACTTC.

The rearrangement uses TRBV28 and TRBJ2-7, with D perhaps TRBD2 (6 bases). The CDR3 is made up of 13 amino acids. CDR1 and CDR2 (germline): MDHEN, SYDVKM. V lost 5 bases, J lost 2 bases, and 10 bases lay in between. CDR3 in DNA: TGTGCCAGCAGTGGAGGGGTGACCTACGAGCAGTACTTC. It translates to CASSGGVTYEQYF.

Worth noting for this clone: At one boundary the junction diverges from the germline segment, which might be a read error. The V and J genes are TRBV27 and TRBJ1-1, with D perhaps TRBD1 (6 bases). The length of the CDR3 is 14 residues. Germline V CDR1 and CDR2: MNHEY, SMNVEV (reference sequence). The DNA of the CDR3 is TGTGCCAGCAGTCCTCAGGGGATGAACACTAAAGCTTTCTTT. It encodes CASSPQGMNTKAFF.

J is TRBJ2-7 and V is TRBV5-1; a weak D match, TRBD1 (6 bases). The V end lost 3 bases, the J end lost 3 bases, and 13 bases lay between the germline ends. Germline-derived CDR1 and CDR2 are SGHRS and YFSETQ. The CDR3 has 14 amino acids. The CDR3 loop is CASSSRDTLYEQYF. As DNA, the CDR3 is TGCGCCAGCAGCTCCCGGGACACCCTCTACGAGCAGTACTTC.

The gene calls are TRBV7-2 and TRBJ2-7; 13 positions match TRBD2. The CDR3 is 16 residues long. Per germline, CDR1 SGHTA and CDR2 FQGNSA. J gave up 8 bases and V 5 bases, and 12 bases lay outside the gene matches. The CDR3 protein is CASSTGTSGKGDKQYF. CDR3 bases: TGTGCCAGCAGCACTGGGACTAGCGGGAAGGGCGACAAGCAGTACTTC.